Presented here are 5 T cell receptor beta chains from one specimen sequenced in a study of T cell responses to AZD1222 COVID-19 vaccine. Profiling relied on immunoSEQ multiplex PCR, and the TCRdb table lists in-frame clones only, not all of them. The table records 35,000 to 50,000 clones, about 82% of them present only once. The sequenced sample was peripheral blood, obtained 28 days after the second dose of the MenACWY control vaccine. The receptors were sampled from an adult who received the MenACWY meningococcal vaccine as a control.

This chain links TRBV28 with TRBJ1-2, with 8 bases fitting TRBD1. The V gene end was trimmed by 6 bases and the J gene end by 3 bases; junction bases not matched to a gene: 3. The CDR3 contains 13 residues. Germline CDR1 and CDR2: MDHEN and SYDVKM. CDR3 region: CASRSRGHYGYTF. CDR3 coding DNA: TGTGCCAGCAGATCCAGGGGGCACTATGGCTACACCTTC.

This chain uses TRBV5-4 with TRBJ2-7; a possible D gene is TRBD2 (6 bases). The CDR3 sequence is 14 residues long. V lost 4 bases and J 1 base, leaving 12 bases between the germline ends. The V gene's germline CDR1 is SGHNT and CDR2 YYREEE (reference sequence). The CDR3 reads CASSGERASYEQYF. CDR3 bases: TGTGCCAGCAGCGGAGAGCGGGCATCCTACGAGCAGTACTTC.

The count of this clone is one. V usage is TRBV7-9 and J usage is TRBJ2-3; 12 bases are a match to TRBD2. The CDR3 loop spans 18 amino acids. The germline V gene has CDR1 SEHNR and CDR2 FQNEAQ (reference sequence). J was trimmed by 3 bases and V by 4 bases; bases with no gene match: 11. Here the CDR3 DNA reads TGTGCCAGCAGCTCTCCCCGACTAGCGGGAGTGGGGACAGATACGCAGTATTTT. This translates into CASSSPRLAGVGTDTQYF.

The rearrangement links TRBV30 to TRBJ1-2; D is undetermined. CDR3 length equals 13 residues. V lost 0 bases and J lost 6, with 11 bases in between. In germline, CDR1 is GTSNPN, CDR2 SVGIG (reference sequence). The CDR3 region has the DNA TGTGCCTGGAGTGTAGATTTAAACCATGGCTACACCTTC. This sequence encodes CAWSVDLNHGYTF.

This clone was counted once. The rearrangement links TRBV6-6 to TRBJ2-5; maybe TRBD1 (7 bases). CDR3 length equals 12 residues. The germline CDR1 and CDR2 sequences are MNHNY and SVGAGI (reference sequence). V lost 10 bases and J lost 5, with 14 bases in between. CDR3 protein: CATTSGGETQYF. The CDR3 nucleotides are TGTGCCACCACTTCAGGGGGGGAGACCCAGTACTTC.